This T cell receptor beta chain is drawn from a study of blood T cell repertoires in COVID-19 (dated by TCRdb to 2020 to 2022). Looking at the study overall: Samples from collaborators originated in the United States, Italy and Spain and spanned both the acute and convalescent phases of COVID-19. The prospective study material was composed of cDNA or gDNA derived from T cells, B-cell-depleted T cells, or PBMCs. Subjects who had been exposed to COVID-19, were actively infected with it, or had recovered from it provided the deeply sampled blood TCRbeta repertoires that made up the dataset. The repertoires were released in a freely available public database intended as a resource for research on the immune response to SARS-CoV-2. The samples were drawn from the first 160 participants of the ongoing ImmuneRACE study and from over 950 subjects provided by 6 global collaborators. Sample metadata almost always included a de-identified subject ID, COVID-19 status, age in years and sex. Where available, HLA class I and class II types were taken from metadata supplied by the sample provider and were not determined by assay-based typing. Study-wide findings and limitations: The quantity of clinical and demographic metadata differed by source and by participant and was supplied without curation.

The CDR3, cysteine through phenylalanine, is 16 amino acids long. Only CDR3 DNA is held: 48 bases, read in frame from base 1. The germline V end is reduced by 2 bases and the J end by 8 bases; junction bases left unmatched: 11. CDR1 and CDR2, per the germline V gene (reference sequence), are LNHDA and SQIVND. Each collaborating institution followed its own protocols to collect whole blood in K2EDTA tubes. Collaborator samples were shipped for TCRbeta analysis as frozen whole blood, isolated PBMCs, or DNA extracted from either sample type. The immunoSEQ Assay, a bias-controlled multiplex PCR, was used to amplify TCRbeta CDR3 regions from genomic DNA. The paper's data handling went like this. The number of nucleated cells in each sample was estimated by amplification of reference gene primers within the assay. To quantify the absolute abundance of each unique TCRbeta CDR3 rearrangement, sequence reads were collapsed and filtered. For each sample, productive Simpson clonality was calculated as the square root of Simpson's diversity index across productive rearrangements. What TCRdb holds here is the immuneACCESS table cut down to in-frame rearrangements. Part of the clones is not present; checked against another copy, under half of the missing clones reflect an unresolved V gene, and the others are unexplained. V, J and clone size are those of that table, while D and trimming were read from the DNA. The sample records 300,000 to 400,000 clones, roughly 88% of which are singletons. Of the sample, approximately 4% falls within the top ten clones.

This clone has just a few counts. Its antigen remains unidentified. Qualities for individual bases were not recorded, and no much larger clone is one base off. Specimen: peripheral blood. The rearrangement combines TRBV19 with TRBJ2-4; 8 central nucleotides agree with TRBD1. The sequence was collected from a woman aged 45-65 years with active or convalescent COVID-19. This receptor carries the CDR3 CASSILAGGELDIQYF. DNA sequence: TGTGCCAGTAGTATATTGGCAGGGGGCGAATTGGACATTCAGTACTTC.